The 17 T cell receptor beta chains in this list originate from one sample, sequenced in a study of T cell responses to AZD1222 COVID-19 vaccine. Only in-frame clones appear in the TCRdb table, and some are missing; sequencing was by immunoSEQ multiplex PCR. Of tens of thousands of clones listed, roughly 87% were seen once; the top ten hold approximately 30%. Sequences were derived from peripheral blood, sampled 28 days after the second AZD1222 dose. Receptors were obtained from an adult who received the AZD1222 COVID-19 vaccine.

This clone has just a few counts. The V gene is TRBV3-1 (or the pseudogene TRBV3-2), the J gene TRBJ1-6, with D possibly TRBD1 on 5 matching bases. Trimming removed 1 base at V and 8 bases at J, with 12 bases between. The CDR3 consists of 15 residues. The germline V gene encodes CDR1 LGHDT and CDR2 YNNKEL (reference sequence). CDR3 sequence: CASSQGIRGDSPLHF. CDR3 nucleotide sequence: TGTGCCAGCAGCCAAGGGATTAGGGGTGATTCACCCCTCCACTTT.

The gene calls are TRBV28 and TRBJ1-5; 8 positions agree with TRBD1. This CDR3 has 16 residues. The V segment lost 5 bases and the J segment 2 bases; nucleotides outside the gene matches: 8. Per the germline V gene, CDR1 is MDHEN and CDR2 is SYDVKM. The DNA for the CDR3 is TGTGCCAGCAGTGAGGGACAGGTTGGGGGCAATCAGCCCCAGCATTTT. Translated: CASSEGQVGGNQPQHF.

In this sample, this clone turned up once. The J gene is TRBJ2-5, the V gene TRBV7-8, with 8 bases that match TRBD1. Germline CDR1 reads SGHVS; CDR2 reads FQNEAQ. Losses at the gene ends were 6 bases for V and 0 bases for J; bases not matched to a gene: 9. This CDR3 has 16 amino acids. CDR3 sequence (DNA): TGTGCCAGCAGACCTCTACTACAGGGGGACCAAGAGACCCAGTACTTC. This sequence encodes CASRPLLQGDQETQYF.

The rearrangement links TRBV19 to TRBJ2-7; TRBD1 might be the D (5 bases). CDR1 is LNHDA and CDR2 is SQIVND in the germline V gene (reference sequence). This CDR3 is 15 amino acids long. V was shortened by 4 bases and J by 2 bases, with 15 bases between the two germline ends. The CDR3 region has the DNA TGTGCCAGTAGTAGTTCGACAGAACCACCCTACGAGCAGTACTTC. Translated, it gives CASSSSTEPPYEQYF.

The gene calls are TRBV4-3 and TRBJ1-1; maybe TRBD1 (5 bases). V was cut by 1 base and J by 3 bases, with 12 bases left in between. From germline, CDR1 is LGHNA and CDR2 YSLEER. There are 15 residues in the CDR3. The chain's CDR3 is CASSQVGEKDTEAFF. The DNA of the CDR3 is TGCGCCAGCAGCCAAGTGGGGGAAAAGGACACTGAAGCTTTCTTT.

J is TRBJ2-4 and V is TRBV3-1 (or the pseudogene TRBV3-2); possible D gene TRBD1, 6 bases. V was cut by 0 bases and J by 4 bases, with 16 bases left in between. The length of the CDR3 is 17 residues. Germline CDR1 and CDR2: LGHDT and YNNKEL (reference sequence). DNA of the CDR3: TGTGCCAGCAGCCAAGACGTAGCCCAGGGGTCAAAAAACATTCAGTACTTC. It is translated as CASSQDVAQGSKNIQYF.

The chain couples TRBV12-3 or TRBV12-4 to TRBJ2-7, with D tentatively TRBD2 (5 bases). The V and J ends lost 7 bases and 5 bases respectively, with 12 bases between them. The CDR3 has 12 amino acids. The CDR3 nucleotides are TGTGCCAGCACCAAGACGGGGAACGAGCAGTACTTC. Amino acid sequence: CASTKTGNEQYF.

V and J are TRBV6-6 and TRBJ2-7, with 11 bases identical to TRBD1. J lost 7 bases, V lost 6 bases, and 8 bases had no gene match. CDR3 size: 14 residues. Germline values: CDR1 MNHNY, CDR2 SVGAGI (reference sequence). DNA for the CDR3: TGTGCCAGCAGCCTGGACAGGGGGCCGGAGGAGCAGTACTTC. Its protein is CASSLDRGPEEQYF.

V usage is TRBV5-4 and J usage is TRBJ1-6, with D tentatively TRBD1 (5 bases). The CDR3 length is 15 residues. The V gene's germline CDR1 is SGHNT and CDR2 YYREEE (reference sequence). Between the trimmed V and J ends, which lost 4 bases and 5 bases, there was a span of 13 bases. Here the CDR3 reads CASSLGAENNSPLHF. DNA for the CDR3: TGTGCCAGCAGCCTTGGGGCAGAAAATAATTCACCCCTCCACTTT. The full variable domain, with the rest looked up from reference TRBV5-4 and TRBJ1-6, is ETGVTQSPTHLIKTRGQQVTLRCSSQSGHNTVSWYQQALGQGPQFIFQYYREEENGRGNFPPRFSGLQFPNYSSELNVNALELDDSALYLCASSLGAENNSPLHFGNGTRLTVT.

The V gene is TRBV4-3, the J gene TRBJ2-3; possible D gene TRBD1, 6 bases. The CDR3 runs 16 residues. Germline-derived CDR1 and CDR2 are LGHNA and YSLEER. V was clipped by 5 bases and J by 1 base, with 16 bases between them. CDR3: CASSSSRGIGTDTQYF. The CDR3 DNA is TGCGCCAGCAGCTCCTCAAGGGGGATCGGCACAGATACGCAGTATTTT.

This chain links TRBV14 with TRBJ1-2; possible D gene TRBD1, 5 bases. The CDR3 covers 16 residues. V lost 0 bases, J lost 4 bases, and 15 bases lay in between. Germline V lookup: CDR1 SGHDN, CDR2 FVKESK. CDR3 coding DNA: TGTGCCAGCAGCCAAGATCGACAGCCAGAGGGCTATGGCTACACCTTC. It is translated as CASSQDRQPEGYGYTF.

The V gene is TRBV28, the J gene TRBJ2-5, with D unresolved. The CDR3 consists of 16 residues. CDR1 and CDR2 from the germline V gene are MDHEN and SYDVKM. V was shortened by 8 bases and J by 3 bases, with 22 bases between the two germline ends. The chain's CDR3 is CASRYRSQLPKETQYF. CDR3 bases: TGTGCCAGCCGGTACCGCAGCCAGCTACCGAAAGAGACCCAGTACTTC.

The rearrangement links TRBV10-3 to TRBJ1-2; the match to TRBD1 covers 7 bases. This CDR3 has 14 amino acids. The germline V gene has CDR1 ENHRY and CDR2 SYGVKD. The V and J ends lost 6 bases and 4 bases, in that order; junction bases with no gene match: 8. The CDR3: CAISLRDSLYGYTF. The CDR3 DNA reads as TGTGCCATCAGCCTAAGGGACAGCCTCTATGGCTACACCTTC.

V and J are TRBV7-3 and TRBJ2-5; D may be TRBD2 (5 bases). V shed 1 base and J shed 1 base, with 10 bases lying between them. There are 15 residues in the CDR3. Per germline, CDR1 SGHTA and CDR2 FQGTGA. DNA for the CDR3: TGTGCCAGCAGCTTAAACGGGATAGGCCAAGAGACCCAGTACTTC. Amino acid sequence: CASSLNGIGQETQYF.

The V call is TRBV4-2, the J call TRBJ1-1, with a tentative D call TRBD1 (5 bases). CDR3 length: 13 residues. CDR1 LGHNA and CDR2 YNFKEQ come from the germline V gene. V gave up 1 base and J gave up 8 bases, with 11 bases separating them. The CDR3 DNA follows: TGTGCCAGCAGCCAAGGGGAAGGGGACGAAGCTTTCTTT. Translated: CASSQGEGDEAFF.

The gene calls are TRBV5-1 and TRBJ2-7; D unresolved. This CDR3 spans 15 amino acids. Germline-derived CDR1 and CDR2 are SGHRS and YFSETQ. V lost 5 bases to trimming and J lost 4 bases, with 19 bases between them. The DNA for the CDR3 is TGCGCCAGCAGTTCGCTAGATTCTTTGAGGTACGAGCAGTACTTC. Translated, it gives CASSSLDSLRYEQYF.

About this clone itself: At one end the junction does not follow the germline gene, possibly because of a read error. The CDR3 loop is CASSQDLTGTGINF. CDR3 nucleotides: TGTGCCAGCAGCCAAGATCTTACCGGGACAGGAATTAACTTT. The rearrangement links TRBV4-2 to TRBJ1-1, with 8 bases lining up with TRBD1. This CDR3 region has 14 residues. The germline CDR1 and CDR2 sequences are LGHNA and YNFKEQ.